These T cell receptor beta chains were read from a single sample in a study of blood T cell repertoires in COVID-19. TCRdb keeps only in-frame clones here, not all; method: immunoSEQ multiplex PCR. The sample lists about 46,000 clones, around 87% occurring once. Sequencing was carried out using PBMCs or T cells enriched from blood (not recorded which). Receptors were obtained from a woman aged 45-60 years who had recovered from COVID-19. Both conserved end residues are part of each CDR3. The order of the fields is CDR3 length, J gene, V gene, D gene, clone size, CDR3 protein, CDR3 DNA. The D gene is left open where the match is weak. The listing skips clone size in some rows; elsewhere it reads once, few, many or a size class.

CDR3 length: 14
J gene: TRBJ2-7
V gene: TRBV28
D gene: TRBD1
clone size: NA
CDR3 protein: CASSSGQLPYEQYF
CDR3 DNA: TGTGCCAGCAGCTCGGGACAGCTTCCCTACGAGCAGTACTTC

CDR3 length: 14
J gene: TRBJ1-6
V gene: TRBV3-1/TRBV3-2
D gene: NA
clone size: few
CDR3 protein: CASSQDRQVSALHF
CDR3 DNA: TGTGCCAGCAGCCAAGATAGGCAGGTGTCGGCCCTCCACTTT

CDR3 length: 13
J gene: TRBJ1-6
V gene: TRBV5-8
D gene: NA
clone size: few
CDR3 protein: CASAGNRRTPLHF
CDR3 DNA: TGTGCCAGCGCGGGGAATCGCAGAACACCCCTCCACTTT

CDR3 length: 13
J gene: TRBJ2-3
V gene: TRBV29-1
D gene: TRBD2
clone size: NA
CDR3 protein: CSGTSGAGDTQYF
CDR3 DNA: TGCAGCGGCACTAGCGGGGCGGGGGATACGCAGTATTTT

CDR3 length: 15
J gene: TRBJ2-7
V gene: TRBV9
D gene: NA
clone size: NA
CDR3 protein: CASSVEDDSSYEQYF
CDR3 DNA: TGTGCCAGCAGCGTAGAAGATGACAGTTCCTACGAGCAGTACTTC

CDR3 length: 14
J gene: TRBJ1-5
V gene: TRBV6-6
D gene: TRBD1
clone size: few
CDR3 protein: CACVGQGRVQPQHF
CDR3 DNA: TGTGCCTGTGTAGGACAGGGTCGGGTTCAGCCCCAGCATTTT

CDR3 length: 15
J gene: TRBJ1-1
V gene: TRBV27
D gene: NA
clone size: NA
CDR3 protein: CASSRDRTTLTEAFF
CDR3 DNA: TGTGCCAGCAGTCGCGACAGGACCACCCTCACTGAAGCTTTCTTT

CDR3 length: 15
J gene: TRBJ2-7
V gene: TRBV6-4
D gene: NA
clone size: NA
CDR3 protein: CASSERNGAYYEQYF
CDR3 DNA: TGTGCCAGCAGTGAGAGGAACGGTGCCTACTACGAGCAGTACTTC

CDR3 length: 13
J gene: TRBJ1-1
V gene: TRBV10-1
D gene: NA
clone size: NA
CDR3 protein: CASSLTGNTEAFF
CDR3 DNA: TGCGCCAGCAGCCTGACAGGGAACACTGAAGCTTTCTTT

CDR3 length: 14
J gene: TRBJ1-4
V gene: TRBV24-1
D gene: TRBD1
clone size: NA
CDR3 protein: CATNPGQRNEKLFF
CDR3 DNA: TGTGCCACCAACCCGGGACAGCGAAATGAAAAACTGTTTTTT

CDR3 length: 18
J gene: TRBJ1-3
V gene: TRBV4-3
D gene: NA
clone size: NA
CDR3 protein: CASSQEISGGALGNTIYF
CDR3 DNA: TGCGCCAGCAGCCAGGAAATTTCAGGAGGGGCCCTTGGAAACACCATATATTTT

CDR3 length: 19
J gene: TRBJ1-3
V gene: TRBV6-6
D gene: NA
clone size: few
CDR3 protein: CASSRATGVKDFSGNTIYF
CDR3 DNA: TGTGCCAGCAGCCGAGCCACAGGAGTAAAGGATTTCTCTGGAAACACCATATATTTT

CDR3 length: 14
J gene: TRBJ1-2
V gene: TRBV5-4
D gene: NA
clone size: NA
CDR3 protein: CASSSGVQDYGYTF
CDR3 DNA: TGTGCCAGCAGCTCGGGAGTTCAGGACTATGGCTACACCTTC

CDR3 length: 18
J gene: TRBJ2-5
V gene: TRBV5-1
D gene: TRBD2
clone size: NA
CDR3 protein: CASSAQTSSGSSVETQYF
CDR3 DNA: TGCGCCAGCAGCGCCCAAACTTCTAGCGGGAGCTCTGTCGAGACCCAGTACTTC

CDR3 length: 16
J gene: TRBJ2-7
V gene: TRBV11-2
D gene: NA
clone size: NA
CDR3 protein: CASSSLARASSYEQYF
CDR3 DNA: TGTGCCAGCAGCTCCCTGGCCAGGGCAAGCTCCTACGAGCAGTACTTC

CDR3 length: 16
J gene: TRBJ2-1
V gene: TRBV5-1
D gene: NA
clone size: NA
CDR3 protein: CASSLVTSGRYNEQFF
CDR3 DNA: TGCGCCAGCAGCTTAGTTACGAGCGGGCGGTACAATGAGCAGTTCTTC